Listed here are 9 T cell receptor beta chains from one sample, sequenced in a study of Graves' ophthalmopathy and Graves' hyperthyroidism. TCR beta CDR3 amplification used RNA transcripts. The authors performed first-round RT-PCR with HTBI primers and then a second-round multiplex PCR. TCRdb fed the multiplex PCR reads into MiXCR, producing one record per CDR3 protein. The sample contains about 400,000 distinct CDR3 sequences, about 16% of which appear only once. Sequencing was carried out using peripheral blood. The receptors come from a woman younger than 35 with Graves' ophthalmopathy.

The chain couples TRBV7-2 to TRBJ1-5; possibly TRBD1 for D (6 bases). This CDR3 has 15 amino acids. V lost 1 base, J lost 3 bases, and 10 bases lay in between. Germline V gene sequence: CDR1 SGHTA, CDR2 FQGNSA. CDR3 DNA: TGTGCCAGCAGCTTAGGCAGGGGAATCAATCAGCCCCAGCATTTT. It codes for CASSLGRGINQPQHF.

The table lists this clonotype with many counts. The rearrangement joins TRBV14 to TRBJ1-1; D may be TRBD1 (6 bases). Trimming left V 0 bases short and J 4 bases short, with 15 bases between. This CDR3 is built from 16 residues. Germline assignment: CDR1 SGHDN and CDR2 FVKESK. CDR3 region: CASSQDRGRGVTEAFF. Written as DNA, the CDR3 is TGTGCCAGCAGCCAAGATAGGGGCAGGGGAGTCACTGAAGCTTTCTTT.

This clonotype was seen at least ten times. DNA for the CDR3: TGTGCCAGCAGTACAGGGACCGGGAGCAATCAGCCCCAGCATTTT. Its protein product is CASSTGTGSNQPQHF. J is TRBJ1-5 and V is TRBV12-3 or TRBV12-4, with TRBD1 as a possible D gene (6 bases). The CDR3 consists of 15 residues. V dropped 5 bases and J dropped 1 base, with 12 bases sitting between them.

This clonotype was found many times. This chain connects TRBV27 to TRBJ1-1; D possibly corresponds to TRBD1 (5 bases). Trimming left V 0 bases short and J 0 bases short, with 8 bases between. CDR1 is MNHEY, CDR2 SMNVEV, per germline (reference sequence). The CDR3 is made up of 15 amino acids. The CDR3 is CASSLSQGMNTEAFF. CDR3 DNA: TGTGCCAGCAGTTTATCGCAGGGCATGAACACTGAAGCTTTCTTT.

The chain combines TRBV6-1 with TRBJ2-5; 7 bases are shared with TRBD2. The DNA end favors TRBJ2-4, so the J call may be wrong. Germline V gives CDR1 MNHNS, CDR2 SASEGT. The CDR3 runs to 14 residues. The CDR3 DNA reads as TGTGCCAGCCAACGAGGCACGGGGGGAGACATTCAGTACTTC. Protein: CASQRGTGGDIQYF.

This clonotype was detected ten times or more. In DNA, the CDR3 is TGCAGTGCTAGAGATATCGCAATACCTGACGAGCAGTACTTC. This gives the protein CSARDIAIPDEQYF. The V call is TRBV20-1, the J call TRBJ2-7; D remains unclear. Germline CDR1 is DFQATT and CDR2 is SNEGSKA (reference sequence). The V gene lost 0 bases and the J gene lost 5 bases, with 14 bases spanning the gap. There are 14 residues in the CDR3.

The sample holds many counts of this clonotype. The rearrangement uses TRBV27 and TRBJ2-2; the match to TRBD2 covers 8 bases. The CDR3 is 14 amino acids. The junction had 3 bases not matched to a gene; V was cut back by 7 bases and J by 2 bases. CDR1 is MNHEY and CDR2 is SMNVEV in the germline V gene (reference sequence). This chain's CDR3 is CASKSGSNTGELFF. In DNA form, the CDR3 reads TGTGCCAGCAAAAGCGGGAGTAACACCGGGGAGCTGTTTTTT.

At least ten counts were recorded for this clonotype. The genes are TRBV4-1 and TRBJ1-6; D may be TRBD1 (5 bases). Germline V gives CDR1 MGHRA, CDR2 YSYEKL. Trimming left V 5 bases short and J 3 bases short, with 14 bases between. The CDR3 is 16 residues long. DNA for the CDR3: TGCGCCAGCAGCAGCCTACTGACAGTCTATAATTCACCCCTCCACTTT. It yields the protein CASSSLLTVYNSPLHF.

This clonotype occurred many times. The chain recombines TRBV7-2 with TRBJ2-7; D is perhaps TRBD1 (6 bases). From germline, CDR1 is SGHTA and CDR2 FQGNSA. The CDR3 is 14 residues long. V lost 5 bases and J 0 bases, leaving 11 bases between the germline ends. CDR3 nucleotides: TGTGCCAGCAGCCGCACAGGGAACTCCTACGAGCAGTACTTC. This codes for CASSRTGNSYEQYF.